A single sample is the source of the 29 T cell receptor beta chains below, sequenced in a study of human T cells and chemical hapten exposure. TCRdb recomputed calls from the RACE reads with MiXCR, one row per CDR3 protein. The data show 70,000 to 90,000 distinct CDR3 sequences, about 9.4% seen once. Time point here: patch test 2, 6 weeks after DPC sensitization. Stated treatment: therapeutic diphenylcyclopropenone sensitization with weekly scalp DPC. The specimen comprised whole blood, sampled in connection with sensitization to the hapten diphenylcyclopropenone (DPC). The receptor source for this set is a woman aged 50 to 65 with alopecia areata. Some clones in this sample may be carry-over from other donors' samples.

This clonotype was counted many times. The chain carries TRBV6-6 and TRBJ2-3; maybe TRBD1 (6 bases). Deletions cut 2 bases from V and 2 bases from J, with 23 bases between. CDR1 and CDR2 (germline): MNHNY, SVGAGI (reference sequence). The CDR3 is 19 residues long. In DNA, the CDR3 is TGTGCCAGCAGTTACCCCCTCCAGGGGCAAAACCTCAACACAGATACGCAGTATTTT. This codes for CASSYPLQGQNLNTDTQYF.

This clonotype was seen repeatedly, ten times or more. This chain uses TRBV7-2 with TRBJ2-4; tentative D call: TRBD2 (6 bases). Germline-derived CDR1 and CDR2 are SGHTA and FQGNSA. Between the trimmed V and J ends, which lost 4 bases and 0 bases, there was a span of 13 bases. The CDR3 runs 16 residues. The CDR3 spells CASSSLGLLAKNIQYF. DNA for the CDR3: TGTGCCAGCAGCTCCCTGGGACTGCTAGCCAAAAACATTCAGTACTTC.

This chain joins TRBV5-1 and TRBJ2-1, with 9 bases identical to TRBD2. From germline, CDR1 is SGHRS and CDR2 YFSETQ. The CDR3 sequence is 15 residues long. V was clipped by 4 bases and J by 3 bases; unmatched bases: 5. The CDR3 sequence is CASSRRLADYNEQFF. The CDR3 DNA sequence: TGCGCCAGCAGCAGACGACTAGCGGACTACAATGAGCAGTTCTTC. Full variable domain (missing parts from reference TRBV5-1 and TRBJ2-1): KAGVTQTPRYLIKTRGQQVTLSCSPISGHRSVSWYQQTPGQGLQFLFEYFSETQRNKGNFPGRFSGRQFSNSRSEMNVSTLELGDSALYLCASSRRLADYNEQFFGPGTRLTVL.

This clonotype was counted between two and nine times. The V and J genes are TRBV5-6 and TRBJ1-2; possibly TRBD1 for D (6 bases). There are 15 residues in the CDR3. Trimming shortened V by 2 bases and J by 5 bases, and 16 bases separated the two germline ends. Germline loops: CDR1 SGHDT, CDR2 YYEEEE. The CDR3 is CASSFTPGAPYGYTF. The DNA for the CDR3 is TGTGCCAGCAGCTTTACCCCAGGGGCCCCTTATGGCTACACCTTC.

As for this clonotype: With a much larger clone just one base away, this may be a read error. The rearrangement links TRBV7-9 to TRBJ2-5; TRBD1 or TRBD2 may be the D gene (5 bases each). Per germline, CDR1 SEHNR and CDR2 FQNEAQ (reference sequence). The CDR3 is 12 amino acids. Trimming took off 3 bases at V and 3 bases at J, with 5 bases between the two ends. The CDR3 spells CASSLGEETQYF. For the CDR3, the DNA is TGTGCCAGCAGCTTGGGGGAAGAGACCCAGTACTTC.

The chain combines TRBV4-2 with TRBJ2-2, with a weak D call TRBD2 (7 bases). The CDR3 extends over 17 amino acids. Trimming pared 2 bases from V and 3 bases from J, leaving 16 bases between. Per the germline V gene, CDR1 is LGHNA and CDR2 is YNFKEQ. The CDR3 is CASSQPGKGGDTGELFF. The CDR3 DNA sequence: TGTGCCAGCAGCCAACCCGGGAAGGGGGGGGACACCGGGGAGCTGTTTTTT.

For the CDR3, the DNA is TGTGCCAGCACTTTACAGGTTGACAGCGAAAAACTGTTTTTT. It specifies CASTLQVDSEKLFF. The chain has TRBV2 and TRBJ1-4, with D possibly being TRBD1 (5 bases). The CDR3 is 14 residues long. CDR1 SNHLY and CDR2 FYNNEI come from the germline V gene. V lost 7 bases and J 8 bases, leaving 17 bases between the germline ends.

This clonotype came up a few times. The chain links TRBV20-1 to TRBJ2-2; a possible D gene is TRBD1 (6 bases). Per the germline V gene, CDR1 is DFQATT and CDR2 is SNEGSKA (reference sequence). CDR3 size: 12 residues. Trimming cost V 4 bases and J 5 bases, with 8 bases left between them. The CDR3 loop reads CSAKRGTGELFF. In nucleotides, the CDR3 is TGCAGTGCTAAAAGGGGGACCGGGGAGCTGTTTTTT.

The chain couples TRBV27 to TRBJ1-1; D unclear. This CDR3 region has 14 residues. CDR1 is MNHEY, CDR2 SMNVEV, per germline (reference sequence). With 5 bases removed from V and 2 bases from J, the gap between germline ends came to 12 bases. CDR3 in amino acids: CASSELQKNTEAFF. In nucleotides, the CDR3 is TGTGCCAGCAGTGAACTTCAGAAAAACACTGAAGCTTTCTTT.

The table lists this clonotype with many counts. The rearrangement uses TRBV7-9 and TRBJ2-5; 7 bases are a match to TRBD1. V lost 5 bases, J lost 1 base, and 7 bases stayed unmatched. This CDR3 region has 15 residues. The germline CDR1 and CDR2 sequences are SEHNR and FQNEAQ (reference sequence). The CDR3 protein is CASSGKTGAQETQYF. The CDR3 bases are TGTGCCAGCAGCGGTAAAACAGGGGCCCAAGAGACCCAGTACTTC. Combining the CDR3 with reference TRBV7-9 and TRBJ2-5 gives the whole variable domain DTGVSQNPRHKITKRGQNVTFRCDPISEHNRLYWYRQTLGQGPEFLTYFQNEAQLEKSRLLSDRFSAERPKGSFSTLEIQRTEQGDSAMYLCASSGKTGAQETQYFGPGTRLLVL.

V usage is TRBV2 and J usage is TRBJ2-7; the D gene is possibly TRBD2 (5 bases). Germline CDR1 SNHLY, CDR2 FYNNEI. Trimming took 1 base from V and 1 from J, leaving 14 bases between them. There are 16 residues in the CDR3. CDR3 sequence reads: CASSEVFGRGSYEQYF. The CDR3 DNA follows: TGTGCCAGCAGTGAAGTGTTTGGGCGCGGGTCCTACGAGCAGTACTTC.

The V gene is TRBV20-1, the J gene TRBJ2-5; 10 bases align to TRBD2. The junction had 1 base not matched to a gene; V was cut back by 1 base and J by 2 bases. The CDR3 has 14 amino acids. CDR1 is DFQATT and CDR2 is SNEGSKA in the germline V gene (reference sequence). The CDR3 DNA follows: TGCAGTGCTAGAGGAGCGGGAGGGCAAGAGACCCAGTACTTC. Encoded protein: CSARGAGGQETQYF.

In nucleotides, the CDR3 is TGTGCCAGCAGTGAGGACACAGGGATTGAAAAACTGTTTTTT. It codes for CASSEDTGIEKLFF. This chain connects TRBV12-3 or TRBV12-4 to TRBJ1-4; D is possibly TRBD1 (6 bases). CDR3 size: 14 residues. Trimming removed 5 bases from V and 7 bases from J, with 14 bases in between.

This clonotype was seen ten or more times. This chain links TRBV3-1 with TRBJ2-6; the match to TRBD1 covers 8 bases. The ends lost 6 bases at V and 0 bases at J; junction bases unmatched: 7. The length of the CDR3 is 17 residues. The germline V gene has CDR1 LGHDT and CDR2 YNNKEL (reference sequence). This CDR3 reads CASSLRQGNSGANVLTF. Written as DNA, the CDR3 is TGTGCCAGCAGTCTTCGACAGGGGAACTCTGGGGCCAACGTCCTGACTTTC.

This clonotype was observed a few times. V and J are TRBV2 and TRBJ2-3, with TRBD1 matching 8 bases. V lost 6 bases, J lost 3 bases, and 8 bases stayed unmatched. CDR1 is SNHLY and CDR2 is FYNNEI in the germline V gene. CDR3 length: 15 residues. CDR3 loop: CASRDQGARTDTQYF. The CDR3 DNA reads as TGTGCCAGCAGGGACCAGGGGGCGAGGACAGATACGCAGTATTTT.

CDR3 sequence (DNA): TGTGCCAGCAGCTTAGTAGCGGGAAGTGAGACCCAGTACTTC. Residues: CASSLVAGSETQYF. V usage is TRBV7-9 and J usage is TRBJ2-5; 8 positions match TRBD2. Germline V gene sequence: CDR1 SEHNR, CDR2 FQNEAQ (reference sequence). The CDR3 is 14 residues long. V was clipped by 1 base and J by 5 bases; unmatched bases: 3. Combining the CDR3 with reference TRBV7-9 and TRBJ2-5 gives the whole variable domain DTGVSQNPRHKITKRGQNVTFRCDPISEHNRLYWYRQTLGQGPEFLTYFQNEAQLEKSRLLSDRFSAERPKGSFSTLEIQRTEQGDSAMYLCASSLVAGSETQYFGPGTRLLVL.

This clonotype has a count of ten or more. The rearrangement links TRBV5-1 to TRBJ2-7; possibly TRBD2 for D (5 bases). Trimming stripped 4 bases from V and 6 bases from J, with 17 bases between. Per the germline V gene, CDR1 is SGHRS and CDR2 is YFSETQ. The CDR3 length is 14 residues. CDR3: CASSPTTGEGEQYF. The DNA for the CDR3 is TGCGCCAGCAGCCCTACAACGGGCGAGGGCGAGCAGTACTTC.

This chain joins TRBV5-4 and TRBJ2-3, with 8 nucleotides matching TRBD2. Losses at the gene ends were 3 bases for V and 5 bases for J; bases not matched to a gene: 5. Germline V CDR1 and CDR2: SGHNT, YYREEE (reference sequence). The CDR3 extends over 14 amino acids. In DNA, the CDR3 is TGTGCCAGCAGCTGGCGGGGGGCCCAAGATACGCAGTATTTT. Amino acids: CASSWRGAQDTQYF.

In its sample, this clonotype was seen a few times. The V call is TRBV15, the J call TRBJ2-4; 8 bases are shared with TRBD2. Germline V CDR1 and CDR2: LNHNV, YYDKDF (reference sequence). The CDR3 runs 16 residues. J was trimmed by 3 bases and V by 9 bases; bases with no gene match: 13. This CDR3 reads CATGRGGQAGKNIQYF. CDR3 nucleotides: TGTGCCACAGGCCGGGGGGGCCAGGCGGGCAAAAACATTCAGTACTTC.

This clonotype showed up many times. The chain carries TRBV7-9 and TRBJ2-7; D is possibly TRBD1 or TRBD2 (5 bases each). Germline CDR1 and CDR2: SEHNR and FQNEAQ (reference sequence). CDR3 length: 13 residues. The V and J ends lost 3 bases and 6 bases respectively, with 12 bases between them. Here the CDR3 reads CASSFNEGLEQYF. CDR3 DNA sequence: TGTGCCAGCAGCTTTAACGAGGGGCTCGAGCAGTACTTC.

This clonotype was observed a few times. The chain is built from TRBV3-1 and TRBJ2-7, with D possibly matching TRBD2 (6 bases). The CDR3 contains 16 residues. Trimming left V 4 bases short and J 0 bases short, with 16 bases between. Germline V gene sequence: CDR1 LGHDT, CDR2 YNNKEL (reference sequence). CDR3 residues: CASSRGGRLSSYEQYF. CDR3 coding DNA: TGTGCCAGCAGCCGTGGGGGGAGACTCTCCTCCTACGAGCAGTACTTC.

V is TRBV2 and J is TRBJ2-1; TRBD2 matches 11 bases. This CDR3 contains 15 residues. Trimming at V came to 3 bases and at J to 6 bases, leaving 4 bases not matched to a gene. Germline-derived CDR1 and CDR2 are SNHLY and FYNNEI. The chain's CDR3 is CASSDGTSGANEQFF. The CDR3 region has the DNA TGTGCCAGCAGTGACGGGACTAGCGGTGCCAATGAGCAGTTCTTC. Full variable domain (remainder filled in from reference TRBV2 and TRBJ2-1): EPEVTQTPSHQVTQMGQEVILRCVPISNHLYFYWYRQILGQKVEFLVSFYNNEISEKSEIFDDQFSVERPDGSNFTLKIRSTKLEDSAMYFCASSDGTSGANEQFFGPGTRLTVL.

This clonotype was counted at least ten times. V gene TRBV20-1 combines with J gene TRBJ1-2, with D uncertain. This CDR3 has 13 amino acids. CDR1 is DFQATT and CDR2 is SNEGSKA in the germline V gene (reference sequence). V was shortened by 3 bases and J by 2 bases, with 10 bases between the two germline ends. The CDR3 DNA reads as TGCAGTGCTAGTATAACGCAAAACTATGGCTACACCTTC. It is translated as CSASITQNYGYTF.

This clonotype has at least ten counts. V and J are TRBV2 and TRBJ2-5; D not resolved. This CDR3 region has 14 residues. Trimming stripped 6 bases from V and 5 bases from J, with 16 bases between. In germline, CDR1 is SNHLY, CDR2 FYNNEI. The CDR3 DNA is TGTGCCAGCAGGCCACAGCCGGGTTACGAGACCCAGTACTTC. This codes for CASRPQPGYETQYF.

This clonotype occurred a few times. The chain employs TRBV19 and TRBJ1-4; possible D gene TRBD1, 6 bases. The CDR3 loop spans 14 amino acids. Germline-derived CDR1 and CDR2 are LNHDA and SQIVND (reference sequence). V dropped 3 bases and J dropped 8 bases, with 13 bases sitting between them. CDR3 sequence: CASSIPQGNEKLFF. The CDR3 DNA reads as TGTGCCAGTAGTATCCCCCAGGGGAACGAAAAACTGTTTTTT.

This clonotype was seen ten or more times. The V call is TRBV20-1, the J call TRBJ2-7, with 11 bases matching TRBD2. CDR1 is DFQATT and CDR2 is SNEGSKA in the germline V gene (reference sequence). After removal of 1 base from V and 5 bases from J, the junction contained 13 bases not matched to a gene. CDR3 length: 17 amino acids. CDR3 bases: TGCAGTGCTAGAGGAAGAAGTAGCGGGAGGGCCGCTAACGAGCAGTACTTC. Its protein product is CSARGRSSGRAANEQYF.

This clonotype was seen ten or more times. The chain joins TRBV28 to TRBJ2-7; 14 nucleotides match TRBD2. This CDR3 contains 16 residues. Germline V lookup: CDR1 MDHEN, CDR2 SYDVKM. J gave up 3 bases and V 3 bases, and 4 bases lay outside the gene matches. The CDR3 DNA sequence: TGTGCCAGCAGTTTGACAGGGACTAGCGGGAGCTACGAGCAGTACTTC. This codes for CASSLTGTSGSYEQYF.

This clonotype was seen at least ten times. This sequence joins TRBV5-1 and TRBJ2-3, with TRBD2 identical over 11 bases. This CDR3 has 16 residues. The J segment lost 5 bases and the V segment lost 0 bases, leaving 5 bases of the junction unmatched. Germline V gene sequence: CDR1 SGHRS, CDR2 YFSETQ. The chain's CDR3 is CASSLALAGGIDTQYF. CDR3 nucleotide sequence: TGCGCCAGCAGCTTGGCGCTAGCGGGAGGAATAGATACGCAGTATTTT.

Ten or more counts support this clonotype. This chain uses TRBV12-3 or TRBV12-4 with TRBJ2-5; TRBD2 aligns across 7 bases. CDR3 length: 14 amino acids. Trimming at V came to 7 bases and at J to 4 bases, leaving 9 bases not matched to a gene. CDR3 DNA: TGTGCCAGCAATCGCGGGAGTTGGGGAGAGACCCAGTACTTC. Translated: CASNRGSWGETQYF.